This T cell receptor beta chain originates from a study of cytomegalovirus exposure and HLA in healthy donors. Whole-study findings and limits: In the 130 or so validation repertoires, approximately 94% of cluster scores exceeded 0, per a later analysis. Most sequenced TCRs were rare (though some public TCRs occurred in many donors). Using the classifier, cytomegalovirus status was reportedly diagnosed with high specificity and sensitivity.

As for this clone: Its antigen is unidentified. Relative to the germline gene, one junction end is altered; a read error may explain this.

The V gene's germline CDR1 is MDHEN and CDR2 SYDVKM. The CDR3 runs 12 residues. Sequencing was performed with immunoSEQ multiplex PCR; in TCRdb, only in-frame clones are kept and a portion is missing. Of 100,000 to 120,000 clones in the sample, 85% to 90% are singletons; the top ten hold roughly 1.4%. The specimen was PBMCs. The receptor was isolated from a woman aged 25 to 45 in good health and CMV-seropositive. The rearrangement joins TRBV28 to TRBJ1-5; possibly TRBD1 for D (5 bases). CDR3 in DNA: TGTGCCAGCGCAGGAGGGGATCAGGCCCAGCATTTT. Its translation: CASAGGDQAQHF.